The 30 T cell receptor beta chains below were found in one sample sequenced in a study of T cells in Graves' hyperthyroidism and ophthalmopathy. There were TCR beta CDR3 regions amplified from RNA transcripts. The TCR CDR3 first-round RT-PCR relied on the HTBI primer set. One entry per CDR3 protein results from TCRdb running MiXCR on the multiplex PCR reads. The sample includes approximately 720,000 distinct CDR3 sequences, 18% of them seen just once. The sequencing sample was made of blood. The receptors were sampled from a woman between 50 and 59 years old with Graves' hyperthyroidism that later progressed to Graves' ophthalmopathy.

This clonotype was found many times. This chain connects TRBV12-3 or TRBV12-4 to TRBJ1-4; D is perhaps TRBD1 (5 bases). The V gene lost 2 bases and the J gene lost 8 bases, with 9 bases spanning the gap. CDR3 size: 13 residues. The CDR3 nucleotides read TGTGCCAGCAGTTTACTCGAGGGGGAAAAACTGTTTTTT. Translating gives CASSLLEGEKLFF.

This clonotype was recorded many times. This chain connects TRBV7-8 to TRBJ1-4; no firm D call. Trimming shortened V by 0 bases and J by 3 bases, and 17 bases separated the two germline ends. Germline values: CDR1 SGHVS, CDR2 FQNEAQ. The CDR3 length is 18 residues. DNA for the CDR3: TGTGCCAGCAGCTTAGCACAACCCCATGAGAGGGCTAATGAAAAACTGTTTTTT. It is translated as CASSLAQPHERANEKLFF. Full variable domain (outside the CDR3, taken from reference TRBV7-8 and TRBJ1-4): GAGVSQSPRYKVAKRGQDVALRCDPISGHVSLFWYQQALGQGPEFLTYFQNEAQLDKSGLPSDRFFAERPEGSVSTLKIQRTQQEDSAVYLCASSLAQPHERANEKLFFGSGTQLSVL.

This clonotype has at least ten counts. CDR3 coding DNA: TGTGCCAGCAGAAAGGACAGAAGAGCCACCGAGCAGTACTTC. This sequence encodes CASRKDRRATEQYF. The V call is TRBV12-3 or TRBV12-4, the J call TRBJ2-7; possible D gene TRBD1, 6 bases. This CDR3 has 14 amino acids. V was cut by 6 bases and J by 6 bases, with 18 bases left in between.

Remarks on this clonotype: One end of the junction is discordant with germline, which a read error may explain. Written as DNA, the CDR3 is TGTGCCAGCAGTTTTGGGAGACAGGGCGGCAATGAGCCCCAGCATTTT. Translated: CASSFGRQGGNEPQHF. The rearrangement links TRBV12-3 or TRBV12-4 to TRBJ1-5, with 7 bases aligning to TRBD1. The CDR3 consists of 16 residues.

In regard to this clonotype: It may be a read error: a sequence one base away is much more abundant. The chain uses TRBV11-2 and TRBJ1-1; D gene uncertain. V was clipped by 2 bases and J by 6 bases, with 16 bases between them. The CDR3 extends over 15 amino acids. Germline CDR1 and CDR2: SGHAT and FQNNGV. The CDR3, as DNA: TGTGCCAGCAGCTTACTCGGCAGCGAGTCCTCTGAAGCTTTCTTT. This encodes CASSLLGSESSEAFF. Full variable domain (missing parts from reference TRBV11-2 and TRBJ1-1): EAGVAQSPRYKIIEKRQSVAFWCNPISGHATLYWYQQILGQGPKLLIQFQNNGVVDDSQLPKDRFSAERLKGVDSTLKIQPAKLEDSAVYLCASSLLGSESSEAFFGQGTRLTVV.

With regard to this clonotype: At one end, the junction sequence differs from germline, possibly due to a read error. The CDR3 loop reads CASSQEVRTGVKNEQFF. In DNA form, the CDR3 reads TGTGCCAGCAGCCAAGAAGTCCGGACAGGGGTAAAAAATGAGCAGTTCTTC. The chain combines TRBV4-1 with TRBJ2-1; the match to TRBD1 covers 9 bases. The CDR3 covers 17 residues. The germline V gene has CDR1 MGHRA and CDR2 YSYEKL.

This clonotype was counted only a few times. The rearrangement uses TRBV5-6 and TRBJ1-2; no reliable D call. Trimming took off 1 base at V and 8 bases at J, with 12 bases between the two ends. The CDR3 extends over 13 amino acids. Germline assignment: CDR1 SGHDT and CDR2 YYEEEE. The CDR3 is CASSLTEHDGYTF. In DNA, the CDR3 is TGTGCCAGCAGCTTGACCGAACACGACGGCTACACCTTC.

In its sample, this clonotype was seen many times. The chain uses TRBV7-8 and TRBJ2-3; TRBD1 aligns across 11 bases. The V gene's germline CDR1 is SGHVS and CDR2 FQNEAQ. Trimming removed 5 bases from V and 8 bases from J; junction bases left unmatched: 18. This CDR3 spans 18 amino acids. The CDR3 DNA reads as TGTGCCAGCAGCGCCGAAGGGGACAGGGGGTCGGGGTTAGGTACGCAGTATTTT. This sequence encodes CASSAEGDRGSGLGTQYF.

At least ten counts were recorded for this clonotype. The V call is TRBV7-6, the J call TRBJ2-3, with 12 bases matching TRBD2. The CDR3 sequence is 19 residues long. Germline CDR1 is SGHVS and CDR2 is FNYEAQ. J gave up 4 bases and V 3 bases, and 14 bases lay outside the gene matches. This CDR3 is CASSLRRASGGATADTQYF. The CDR3 DNA is TGTGCCAGCAGCTTGCGGAGGGCTAGCGGGGGGGCTACGGCAGATACGCAGTATTTT.

This clonotype occurred many times. The rearrangement uses TRBV7-2 and TRBJ1-1; no clear D gene. CDR1 and CDR2 from the germline V gene are SGHTA and FQGNSA. V was trimmed by 1 base and J by 1 base, leaving 10 bases between them. This CDR3 is 15 amino acids long. DNA of the CDR3: TGTGCCAGCAGCTTAGGCCTGTGGGGGAACACTGAAGCTTTCTTT. This codes for CASSLGLWGNTEAFF.

This clonotype has at least ten counts. This CDR3 is CASGLNSYEQYF. The CDR3 DNA follows: TGTGCCAGCGGCCTCAACTCCTACGAGCAGTACTTC. V and J are TRBV11-2 and TRBJ2-7; no definite D call. The V gene lost 8 bases and the J gene lost 0 bases, with 8 bases spanning the gap. Germline V gives CDR1 SGHAT, CDR2 FQNNGV. The CDR3 is 12 amino acids.

The rearrangement links TRBV19 to TRBJ1-1, with D unclear. V lost 3 bases and J lost 5, with 13 bases in between. The CDR3 length is 14 residues. Germline V CDR1 and CDR2: LNHDA, SQIVND (reference sequence). The CDR3 reads CASSMSIASTEAFF. DNA of the CDR3: TGTGCCAGTAGTATGTCTATTGCGTCGACTGAAGCTTTCTTT. The variable domain in full, completed from reference TRBV19 and TRBJ1-1, reads DGGITQSPKYLFRKEGQNVTLSCEQNLNHDAMYWYRQDPGQGLRLIYYSQIVNDFQKGDIAEGYSVSREKKESFPLTVTSAQKNPTAFYLCASSMSIASTEAFFGQGTRLTVV.

This clonotype was seen only once. The chain has TRBV2 and TRBJ2-1; no clear D gene. Trimming shortened V by 5 bases and J by 6 bases, and 17 bases separated the two germline ends. CDR1 is SNHLY and CDR2 is FYNNEI in the germline V gene. The CDR3 has 15 residues. CDR3 nucleotide sequence: TGTGCCAGCAGTAGGACGAGGCAAGGCATCAATGAGCAGTTCTTC. Its protein product is CASSRTRQGINEQFF.

The chain carries TRBV5-1 and TRBJ2-3; TRBD1 aligns across 8 bases. V was pared by 5 bases and J by 2 bases, with 4 bases of the junction left unmatched. This CDR3 comprises 14 residues. CDR1 SGHRS and CDR2 YFSETQ come from the germline V gene. The CDR3 reads CASSSGQDTDTQYF. The DNA of the CDR3 is TGCGCCAGCAGTTCGGGACAGGACACAGATACGCAGTATTTT.

This clonotype came up many times. This rearrangement joins TRBV3-1 to TRBJ2-3; 12 bases map to TRBD2. This CDR3 has 16 amino acids. The V gene's germline CDR1 is LGHDT and CDR2 YNNKEL (reference sequence). V lost 6 bases and J lost 2; bases outside the gene matches: 6. The CDR3 DNA reads as TGTGCCAGCAGTCGACTAGCGGGGGAGATCACAGATACGCAGTATTTT. It is translated as CASSRLAGEITDTQYF.

J is TRBJ2-3 and V is TRBV7-6, with D tentatively TRBD2 (5 bases). The CDR3 runs 13 residues. Trimming removed 5 bases at V and 5 bases at J, with 11 bases between. CDR1 and CDR2 from the germline V gene are SGHVS and FNYEAQ. The CDR3 coding sequence is TGTGCCAGCAGCCCGGGGTTTCGAGATACGCAGTATTTT. Encoded protein: CASSPGFRDTQYF. The full variable domain, completed using reference TRBV7-6 and TRBJ2-3, is GAGVSQSPRYKVTKRGQDVALRCDPISGHVSLYWYRQALGQGPEFLTYFNYEAQQDKSGLPNDRFSAERPEGSISTLTIQRTEQRDSAMYRCASSPGFRDTQYFGPGTRLTVL.

This clonotype was counted at least ten times. J is TRBJ2-7 and V is TRBV7-2; TRBD1 or TRBD2 may be the D gene (5 bases each). Trimming removed 8 bases from V and 5 bases from J, with 19 bases in between. Germline V gives CDR1 SGHTA, CDR2 FQGNSA. The CDR3 extends over 14 amino acids. The CDR3 region is CASQVTGLNNEQYF. For the CDR3, the DNA is TGTGCCAGCCAGGTTACGGGGCTTAATAACGAGCAGTACTTC.

This clonotype was seen a few times. The chain recombines TRBV30 with TRBJ2-7, with TRBD2 matching over 9 bases. Germline CDR1 reads GTSNPN; CDR2 reads SVGIG (reference sequence). The CDR3 extends over 14 amino acids. Germline trimming cut 8 bases from V and 0 bases from J; bases unmatched to any gene: 8. The CDR3 nucleotides are TGTGCCGGGAAGCTAGCGGGGATCTCCTACGAGCAGTACTTC. Translation: CAGKLAGISYEQYF.

This clonotype has at least ten counts. This rearrangement joins TRBV12-3 or TRBV12-4 to TRBJ1-6; D remains ambiguous. The CDR3 is 12 amino acids. Trimming shortened V by 3 bases and J by 9 bases, and 6 bases separated the two germline ends. The CDR3 spells CASSFPASPLHF. The CDR3 DNA follows: TGTGCCAGCAGTTTCCCGGCTTCACCCCTCCACTTT.

This clonotype showed up many times. The gene calls are TRBV5-1 and TRBJ1-4, with D perhaps TRBD1 (6 bases). V lost 1 base, J lost 5 bases, and 9 bases lay in between. From germline, CDR1 is SGHRS and CDR2 YFSETQ. The CDR3 has 14 amino acids. The CDR3 here is CASSLKGENEKLFF. For the CDR3, the DNA is TGCGCCAGCAGCTTGAAGGGGGAAAATGAAAAACTGTTTTTT.

This clonotype was picked up many times. Compared with germline, one end of the junction differs, possibly owing to a read error. The chain joins TRBV3-1 to TRBJ2-3; no reliable D call. Looked up from germline, CDR1 is LGHDT and CDR2 is YNNKEL (reference sequence). The CDR3 loop spans 14 amino acids. For the CDR3, the DNA is TGTGCCAGCGGCCAAGATTTGGGAACAGATACGCAGTATTTT. It specifies CASGQDLGTDTQYF.

This clonotype was detected many times. V is TRBV6-5 and J is TRBJ1-2; D ambiguous. The CDR3 length is 13 residues. V lost 0 bases, J lost 3 bases, and 5 bases lay in between. Germline CDR1 is MNHEY and CDR2 is SVGAGI. The CDR3 reads CASSYSQDYGYTF. CDR3 in DNA: TGTGCCAGCAGTTACTCGCAGGACTATGGCTACACCTTC.

The gene calls are TRBV19 and TRBJ1-1; no clear D. The V gene's germline CDR1 is LNHDA and CDR2 SQIVND (reference sequence). V lost 5 bases and J 3 bases, leaving 13 bases between the germline ends. There are 14 residues in the CDR3. The CDR3: CASSALIRDTEAFF. The CDR3 nucleotides read TGTGCCAGTAGTGCTCTGATAAGGGACACTGAAGCTTTCTTT.

The chain carries TRBV6-1 and TRBJ2-2, with 11 bases that match TRBD2. Trimming removed 6 bases from V and 5 bases from J; junction bases left unmatched: 11. CDR1 MNHNS and CDR2 SASEGT come from the germline V gene. The CDR3 sequence is 17 residues long. CDR3 amino acids: CASSGGLAVLSTGELFF. As DNA, the CDR3 is TGTGCCAGCAGCGGGGGACTAGCGGTTTTGTCGACCGGGGAGCTGTTTTTT.

In this sample, this clonotype turned up a few times. CDR3 DNA sequence: TGTGCCAGCAGCTTTCTTTTCGACAGCAGCTCCTACGAGCAGTACTTC. This encodes CASSFLFDSSSYEQYF. The gene calls are TRBV7-2 and TRBJ2-7, with D possibly being TRBD1 (5 bases). Germline values: CDR1 SGHTA, CDR2 FQGNSA. This CDR3 has 16 residues. V was shortened by 3 bases and J by 0 bases, with 15 bases between the two germline ends.

This clonotype was detected ten times or more. Here the CDR3 DNA reads TGTGCCAGCACCCTGTCCGGGGCCAACGTCCTGACTTTC. Its protein is CASTLSGANVLTF. V gene TRBV2 combines with J gene TRBJ2-6; no clear D. This CDR3 comprises 13 residues. Germline V gene data show CDR1 as SNHLY and CDR2 as FYNNEI. The V end was cut by 7 bases, the J end by 4 bases, with 8 bases between.

This clonotype was seen a few times. CDR3 sequence: CASHAVPTGPDTQYF. The CDR3 DNA reads as TGCGCCAGCCATGCGGTCCCCACTGGCCCAGATACGCAGTATTTT. This rearrangement joins TRBV5-1 to TRBJ2-3; no firm D call. The CDR3 consists of 15 residues. In germline, CDR1 is SGHRS, CDR2 YFSETQ. The V end was cut by 7 bases, the J end by 4 bases, with 19 bases between.

This clonotype has more than one count but fewer than ten. The V gene is TRBV4-1, the J gene TRBJ2-1; D gene ambiguous. Trimming removed 4 bases from V and 5 bases from J, with 12 bases in between. CDR1 and CDR2 from the germline V gene are MGHRA and YSYEKL. This CDR3 spans 14 amino acids. CDR3 coding DNA: TGCGCCAGCAGCCGATATGGATTTGACAATGAGCAGTTCTTC. As protein: CASSRYGFDNEQFF.

The J gene is TRBJ2-1, the V gene TRBV6-2 or TRBV6-3; TRBD1 matches at 8 bases. The germline V gene encodes CDR1 MNHEY and CDR2 SVGEGT. The CDR3 length is 15 residues. V shed 2 bases, J shed 3 bases, and the junction held 3 bases outside the gene matches. CDR3 sequence reads: CASSYDRGYYNEQFF. CDR3 nucleotides: TGTGCCAGCAGTTACGACAGGGGATACTACAATGAGCAGTTCTTC.

This chain joins TRBV7-9 and TRBJ2-5, with D maybe TRBD2 (6 bases). The germline V gene has CDR1 SEHNR and CDR2 FQNEAQ (reference sequence). V lost 3 bases to trimming and J lost 5 bases, with 19 bases between them. This CDR3 has 16 amino acids. Here the CDR3 DNA reads TGTGCCAGCAGCTTGGGGGTGGGGGGTTCGGCGGAGACCCAGTACTTC. Protein product: CASSLGVGGSAETQYF.